The clone carrying this T cell receptor beta chain is labeled medium-sized. These data originate in a study of T cell changes during pregnancy in multiple sclerosis. Sequenced by immunoSEQ multiplex PCR; TCRdb stores in-frame clones only, minus some. The table has roughly 36,000 clones, 91% seen once. This TCR was sampled from a female donor with multiple sclerosis, enrolled in a pregnancy study. The starting material was CD8+ T cells from peripheral blood mononuclear cells, obtained in the second trimester of pregnancy.

CDR3 nucleotides: TGTGCCAGCAGCCAAGATGCGGGCTCTGGGGCCAACGTCCTGACTTTC. Its translation is CASSQDAGSGANVLTF. The rearrangement uses TRBV4-2 and TRBJ2-6; tentative D call: TRBD2 (5 bases). The CDR3 runs to 16 residues. Germline V gene data show CDR1 as LGHNA and CDR2 as YNFKEQ. V was pared by 0 bases and J by 0 bases, with 6 bases between.